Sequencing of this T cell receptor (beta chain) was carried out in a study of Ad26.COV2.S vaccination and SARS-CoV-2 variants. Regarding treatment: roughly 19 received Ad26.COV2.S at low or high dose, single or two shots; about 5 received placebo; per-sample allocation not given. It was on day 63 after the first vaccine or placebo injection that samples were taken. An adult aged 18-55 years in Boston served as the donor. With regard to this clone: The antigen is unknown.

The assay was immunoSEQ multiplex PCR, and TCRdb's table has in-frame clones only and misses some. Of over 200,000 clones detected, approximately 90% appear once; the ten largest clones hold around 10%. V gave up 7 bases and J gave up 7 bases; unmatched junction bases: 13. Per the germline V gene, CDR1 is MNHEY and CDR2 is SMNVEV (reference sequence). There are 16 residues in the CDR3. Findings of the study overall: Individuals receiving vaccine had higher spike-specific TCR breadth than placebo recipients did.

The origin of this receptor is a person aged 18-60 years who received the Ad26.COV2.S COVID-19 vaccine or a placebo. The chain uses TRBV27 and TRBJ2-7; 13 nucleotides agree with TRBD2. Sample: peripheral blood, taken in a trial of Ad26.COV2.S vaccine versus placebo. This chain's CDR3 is CASTPGLAGAGGEQYF. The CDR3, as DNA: TGTGCCAGCACCCCCGGACTAGCGGGAGCAGGAGGTGAGCAGTACTTC.